This T cell receptor beta chain was obtained from a study of T cell clones after liver transplantation. Across the whole study: TCRbeta sequencing after a pre-transplant mixed lymphocyte reaction identified graft-donor-reactive clones, later tracked in post-transplant blood. Third-party-reactive TCRbeta sequences from pre-transplant mixed lymphocyte reactions served as antigen-independent comparators.

Per the germline V gene, CDR1 is SGHDN and CDR2 is FVKESK. The CDR3 length is 13 residues. V lost 4 bases to trimming and J lost 8 bases, with 14 bases between them. The method was immunoSEQ multiplex PCR; TCRdb's version includes in-frame clones alone and lacks a portion of them. The repertoire holds more than 75,000 clones, with 65% to 85% as singletons. The source material was CD4+ T cells from blood, sampled approximately 3.5 years after liver transplant. The source of this sequence is a human patient who received a liver transplant. Part of the T cells may come from the graft donor. This chain joins TRBV14 and TRBJ1-2; perhaps TRBD1 as D (5 bases). For the CDR3, the DNA is TGTGCCAGCAGCCCCCAACGGAGGGGCGGCTACACCTTC. Its protein is CASSPQRRGGYTF.